The 26 T cell receptor beta chains listed next were all sequenced from one sample in a study of metastatic and nonmetastatic thyroid tumors. TCRdb re-called the PCR reads with MiXCR. The table lists some 35,000 clones, 28% of them singletons. No patient had received any treatment before thyroid surgery. The sequencing input was blood. These receptor sequences come from a male donor with papillary thyroid cancer or a benign thyroid nodule (not recorded which). Some clones in this sample may be carry-over from other donors' samples.

In this sample, this clone is medium-sized. This chain's CDR3 is CATRQGDTGELFF. DNA of the CDR3: TGTGCCACCAGACAGGGGGATACCGGGGAGCTGTTTTTT. The V gene is TRBV6-1, the J gene TRBJ2-2; 9 bases map to TRBD1. Germline V lookup: CDR1 MNHNS, CDR2 SASEGT. The trim removed 10 bases at V and 5 bases at J, leaving 5 bases unmatched. The CDR3 spans 13 residues.

This clone was observed many times. The chain uses TRBV20-1 and TRBJ2-5; TRBD2 agrees at 11 bases. This CDR3 has 14 amino acids. J gave up 4 bases and V 5 bases, and 6 bases lay outside the gene matches. CDR1 DFQATT and CDR2 SNEGSKA come from the germline V gene (reference sequence). The CDR3 DNA sequence: TGCAGTGCTCCTATCGGGACTAGCGGAGAGACCCAGTACTTC. It codes for CSAPIGTSGETQYF.

The J gene is TRBJ2-5, the V gene TRBV7-2; D gene uncertain. This CDR3 comprises 12 residues. In germline, CDR1 is SGHTA, CDR2 FQGNSA. Trimming removed 3 bases from V and 5 bases from J, with 7 bases in between. CDR3 amino acids: CASSFNMETQYF. The CDR3 nucleotides read TGTGCCAGCAGCTTTAACATGGAGACCCAGTACTTC.

This clone came up a few times. This sequence joins TRBV15 and TRBJ2-7, with 9 bases that match TRBD2. This CDR3 has 15 amino acids. With V trimmed by 4 bases and J by 5 bases, 9 bases remained unmatched. Germline lookup yields CDR1 LNHNV and CDR2 YYDKDF (reference sequence). The CDR3 loop reads CATSTLLGLAHEQYF. CDR3 DNA: TGTGCCACCAGCACACTGTTGGGACTAGCTCACGAGCAGTACTTC.

Here the CDR3 reads CASTEGGTGELFF. The CDR3 region has the DNA TGTGCCAGCACTGAGGGGGGCACCGGGGAGCTGTTTTTT. This rearrangement joins TRBV2 to TRBJ2-2; possibly TRBD1 or TRBD2 for D (6 bases each). V was trimmed by 7 bases and J by 4 bases, leaving 10 bases between them. The CDR3 is made up of 13 amino acids. CDR1 SNHLY and CDR2 FYNNEI come from the germline V gene.

The rearrangement links TRBV20-1 to TRBJ2-3; D is perhaps TRBD2 (5 bases). There are 12 residues in the CDR3. The germline V and J ends were trimmed by 3 bases and 8 bases, with 12 bases remaining between them. CDR1 is DFQATT, CDR2 SNEGSKA, per germline (reference sequence). The CDR3 DNA is TGCAGTGCTAGCGGGAAGTGGAGTACGCAGTATTTT. It specifies CSASGKWSTQYF.

This clone was counted many times. The chain links TRBV19 to TRBJ2-1, with D unresolved. The germline V gene encodes CDR1 LNHDA and CDR2 SQIVND (reference sequence). CDR3 length equals 12 residues. V was cut by 6 bases and J by 7 bases, with 10 bases left in between. CDR3 sequence (DNA): TGTGCCAGTAGCCCTATTAGGAATGAGCAGTTCTTC. As protein: CASSPIRNEQFF.

V is TRBV20-1 and J is TRBJ2-1; D may match TRBD1 or TRBD2 (6 bases each). The germline gives CDR1 DFQATT, CDR2 SNEGSKA (reference sequence). Deletions cut 3 bases from V and 0 bases from J, with 18 bases between. The CDR3 totals 17 residues. The CDR3 coding sequence is TGCAGTGCTAGGTTGGGTCGGGGGCAGAGCTCCTACAATGAGCAGTTCTTC. Translated: CSARLGRGQSSYNEQFF.

V usage is TRBV28 and J usage is TRBJ1-3; D uncertain. CDR1 is MDHEN, CDR2 SYDVKM, per germline. The CDR3 spans 12 residues. The germline V and J ends were trimmed by 8 bases and 4 bases, with 9 bases remaining between them. Written as DNA, the CDR3 is TGTGCCAGCTTCCGGGCAGGAAACACCATATATTTT. Encoded protein: CASFRAGNTIYF.

This clone has only a few counts. The chain joins TRBV12-3 or TRBV12-4 to TRBJ2-1; no clear D gene. The V end was cut by 3 bases, the J end by 9 bases, with 6 bases between. CDR3 length equals 11 residues. The CDR3 sequence: CASSLGGEQFF. As DNA, the CDR3 is TGTGCCAGCAGTTTGGGTGGTGAGCAGTTCTTC.

This clone is medium-sized (0.01 to 0.1%) in the sample. This rearrangement joins TRBV12-3 or TRBV12-4 to TRBJ1-2; D unclear. There are 16 residues in the CDR3. V was trimmed by 3 bases and J by 3 bases, leaving 17 bases between them. The CDR3 DNA sequence: TGTGCCAGCAGTTTCCCCCGCATTCAGACGGACTATGGCTACACCTTC. It is translated as CASSFPRIQTDYGYTF.

This clone was picked up a small number of times. This chain joins TRBV19 and TRBJ1-5, with a weak D call TRBD1 (5 bases). V was clipped by 11 bases and J by 1 base, with 15 bases between them. From germline, CDR1 is LNHDA and CDR2 SQIVND (reference sequence). The CDR3 extends over 14 amino acids. CDR3 region: CADSGEKSNQPQHF. CDR3 DNA: TGTGCCGACAGCGGGGAGAAGAGCAATCAGCCCCAGCATTTT.

The gene calls are TRBV4-2 and TRBJ1-1; unclear D gene. The CDR3 sequence is 13 residues long. Germline CDR1 and CDR2: LGHNA and YNFKEQ. Trimming shortened V by 3 bases and J by 5 bases, and 10 bases separated the two germline ends. The DNA for the CDR3 is TGTGCCAGCAGCCAGGGGATACGGACTGAAGCTTTCTTT. As protein: CASSQGIRTEAFF.

The chain couples TRBV19 to TRBJ2-7; 8 bases are shared with TRBD2. Per the germline V gene, CDR1 is LNHDA and CDR2 is SQIVND (reference sequence). V gave up 5 bases and J gave up 1 base; unmatched junction bases: 4. This CDR3 contains 14 residues. In DNA, the CDR3 is TGTGCCAGTAGTCTGGGACTAGGATCCTACGAGCAGTACTTC. Amino acids: CASSLGLGSYEQYF.

The CDR3 region is CSAIVPVGANYGYTF. Here the CDR3 DNA reads TGCAGTGCTATAGTCCCGGTGGGGGCTAACTATGGCTACACCTTC. The chain combines TRBV20-1 with TRBJ1-2; TRBD1 might be the D (5 bases). The germline V gene encodes CDR1 DFQATT and CDR2 SNEGSKA (reference sequence). V gave up 4 bases and J gave up 0 bases, with 15 bases separating them. This CDR3 spans 15 amino acids.

V gene TRBV6-1 combines with J gene TRBJ2-7; 10 bases match TRBD1. After removal of 8 bases from V and 2 bases from J, the junction contained 15 bases not matched to a gene. Germline CDR1 is MNHNS and CDR2 is SASEGT. The CDR3 extends over 17 amino acids. The CDR3 DNA is TGTGCCAGCGGGGGGGGACAGGGGCGGTTACAACCCTACGAGCAGTACTTC. It translates to CASGGGQGRLQPYEQYF.

Concerning this clone itself: At one boundary the junction diverges from the germline segment, which might be a read error. The chain uses TRBV2 and TRBJ2-5; the D call may be TRBD1 or TRBD2 (6 bases each). CDR3 size: 14 residues. Germline-derived CDR1 and CDR2 are SNHLY and FYNNEI. CDR3 region: CASSPPGAGETKYF. The CDR3 DNA is TGTGCAAGCAGTCCCCCGGGGGCGGGTGAGACCAAGTACTTC.

This clone was counted many times. The rearrangement links TRBV6-1 to TRBJ2-4; tentatively, D is TRBD1 (6 bases). CDR1 is MNHNS, CDR2 SASEGT, per germline. The CDR3 has 16 residues. V lost 5 bases, J lost 0 bases, and 14 bases lay in between. The CDR3 reads CASSSLEGGAKNIQYF. For the CDR3, the DNA is TGTGCCAGCAGTTCCCTGGAAGGGGGAGCCAAAAACATTCAGTACTTC.

This clone has at least ten counts. This rearrangement joins TRBV20-1 to TRBJ1-2; 9 bases align to TRBD1. Germline loops: CDR1 DFQATT, CDR2 SNEGSKA (reference sequence). The CDR3 length is 15 residues. Unmatched junction bases numbered 13, after V lost 5 bases and J lost 6 bases. The CDR3, as DNA: TGCAGTGCTCCTTCCGGGGACAGGGTGACGGATGGCTACACCTTC. Its translation: CSAPSGDRVTDGYTF.

This chain uses TRBV11-2 with TRBJ2-7; possible D gene TRBD1, 6 bases. The germline V gene has CDR1 SGHAT and CDR2 FQNNGV. V was shortened by 5 bases and J by 0 bases, with 14 bases between the two germline ends. CDR3 length: 15 residues. CDR3 nucleotide sequence: TGTGCCAGCAGCCCTTGGACAGAGAGCTCCTACGAGCAGTACTTC. Its translation: CASSPWTESSYEQYF.

This clone is medium-sized within its sample. This chain links TRBV5-1 with TRBJ2-2; no clear D gene. V was clipped by 1 base and J by 3 bases, with 7 bases between them. The CDR3 consists of 14 residues. Germline CDR1 and CDR2: SGHRS and YFSETQ. The CDR3 nucleotides read TGCGCCAGCAGCTTGAAAGACTACACCGGGGAGCTGTTTTTT. Translating gives CASSLKDYTGELFF.

In this sample, this clone turned up many times. The chain couples TRBV18 to TRBJ2-2; D is uncertain. Trimming cost V 4 bases and J 1 base, with 10 bases left between them. The CDR3 is 15 amino acids. The germline CDR1 and CDR2 sequences are KGHSH and LQKENI. The CDR3 bases are TGTGCCAGCTCACGTTCTTTGGGGAACACCGGGGAGCTGTTTTTT. Protein sequence: CASSRSLGNTGELFF.

This clone was seen a few times. This sequence joins TRBV27 and TRBJ2-7; D is unresolved. This CDR3 has 11 residues. Per germline, CDR1 MNHEY and CDR2 SMNVEV (reference sequence). The germline V and J ends were trimmed by 4 bases and 0 bases, with 1 base remaining between them. CDR3 sequence (DNA): TGTGCCAGCAGTTCCTCCTACGAGCAGTACTTC. Protein: CASSSSYEQYF.

This clone has ten or more counts. This chain connects TRBV20-1 to TRBJ1-4, with D perhaps matching TRBD1 (6 bases). V lost 2 bases to trimming and J lost 3 bases, with 10 bases between them. The V gene's germline CDR1 is DFQATT and CDR2 SNEGSKA (reference sequence). This CDR3 spans 14 amino acids. The CDR3 region is CSARPGHPNEKLFF. The CDR3 nucleotides are TGCAGTGCTAGACCGGGACACCCTAATGAAAAACTGTTTTTT.

The chain combines TRBV5-1 with TRBJ2-7; D is perhaps TRBD2 (5 bases). V shed 2 bases and J shed 2 bases, with 14 bases lying between them. CDR3 length: 15 amino acids. Germline V gene sequence: CDR1 SGHRS, CDR2 YFSETQ. CDR3 residues: CASSLSEGPAYEQYF. CDR3 bases: TGCGCCAGCAGCTTAAGCGAGGGCCCCGCCTACGAGCAGTACTTC.

In its sample, this clone is large (0.1 to 1%). This rearrangement joins TRBV10-3 to TRBJ1-5; D not resolved. The germline V and J ends were trimmed by 3 bases and 4 bases, with 4 bases remaining between them. CDR1 ENHRY and CDR2 SYGVKD come from the germline V gene. The CDR3 has 12 amino acids. The CDR3, as DNA: TGTGCCATCAGTGATGGGAATCAGCCCCAGCATTTT. This codes for CAISDGNQPQHF.